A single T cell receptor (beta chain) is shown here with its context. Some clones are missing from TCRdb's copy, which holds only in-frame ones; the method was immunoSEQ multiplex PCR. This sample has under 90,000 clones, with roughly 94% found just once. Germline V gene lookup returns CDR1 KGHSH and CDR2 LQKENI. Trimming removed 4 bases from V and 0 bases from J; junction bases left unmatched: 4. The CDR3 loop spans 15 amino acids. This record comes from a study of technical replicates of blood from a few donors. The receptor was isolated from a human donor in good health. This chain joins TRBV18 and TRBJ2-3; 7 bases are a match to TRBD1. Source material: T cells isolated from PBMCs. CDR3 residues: CASSLGQDSTDTQYF. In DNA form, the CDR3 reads TGTGCCAGCTCACTTGGACAGGATAGCACAGATACGCAGTATTTT.